Each of the 29 T cell receptor beta chains below was sequenced from the same sample in a study of blood T cell repertoires in COVID-19. Profiled with immunoSEQ multiplex PCR; TCRdb holds only in-frame clones, not every one. The sample has roughly 180,000 clones; 70% to 90% are singletons. The sample taken for sequencing was peripheral blood. All receptors derive from a man between 65 and 80 years old with active or convalescent COVID-19.

This rearrangement joins TRBV11-3 to TRBJ2-5, with D possibly matching TRBD2 (6 bases). Between the trimmed V and J ends, which lost 6 bases and 5 bases, there was a span of 16 bases. Germline CDR1 is SGHNT and CDR2 is YENEEA. The CDR3 consists of 14 residues. The chain's CDR3 is CASSPTRGSETQYF. The CDR3 region has the DNA TGTGCCAGCAGTCCCACGCGGGGCAGTGAGACCCAGTACTTC.

The J gene is TRBJ2-2, the V gene TRBV3-1 (or the pseudogene TRBV3-2); possibly TRBD1 for D (5 bases). This CDR3 region has 16 residues. With 3 bases removed from V and 4 bases from J, the gap between germline ends came to 15 bases. Germline V gene lookup returns CDR1 LGHDT and CDR2 YNNKEL (reference sequence). For the CDR3, the DNA is TGTGCCAGCAGCCAGGTTCTTCATACAGGCACCGGGGAGCTGTTTTTT. The encoded protein is CASSQVLHTGTGELFF.

The V and J genes are TRBV2 and TRBJ2-3; a weak D match, TRBD2 (5 bases). The germline V gene has CDR1 SNHLY and CDR2 FYNNEI. V lost 3 bases and J 5 bases, leaving 15 bases between the germline ends. The CDR3 extends over 15 amino acids. CDR3 in amino acids: CASSEAGLNGDTQYF. DNA for the CDR3: TGTGCCAGCAGTGAGGCAGGACTTAATGGAGATACGCAGTATTTT.

The V call is TRBV28, the J call TRBJ2-5, with 8 nucleotides matching TRBD2. V dropped 4 bases and J dropped 5; count of bases not matched to a gene: 12. Germline V CDR1 and CDR2: MDHEN, SYDVKM. The CDR3 consists of 16 residues. The CDR3 nucleotides are TGTGCCAGCAGTTCGCCCCGGGGGGGAGGGATCGAGACCCAGTACTTC. It translates to CASSSPRGGGIETQYF.

V is TRBV19 and J is TRBJ2-2; 10 bases fit TRBD2. V was clipped by 3 bases and J by 7 bases; unmatched bases: 5. The CDR3 runs 15 residues. The germline V gene encodes CDR1 LNHDA and CDR2 SQIVND (reference sequence). CDR3 DNA: TGTGCCAGTAGTATGCTAGCGGGAGCGGTCGGGGAGCTGTTTTTT. This encodes CASSMLAGAVGELFF.

The chain links TRBV20-1 to TRBJ1-2; D gene unclear. V lost 3 bases to trimming and J lost 4 bases, with 6 bases between them. Germline CDR1 is DFQATT and CDR2 is SNEGSKA (reference sequence). The CDR3 is 11 amino acids. The CDR3 is CSASGSYGYTF. The CDR3 DNA reads as TGCAGTGCTAGTGGTAGCTATGGCTACACCTTC.

The CDR3 sequence is CASSGLAPSSYNEQFF. CDR3 in DNA: TGTGCCAGCAGCGGATTAGCGCCTAGCTCCTACAATGAGCAGTTCTTC. V gene TRBV14 combines with J gene TRBJ2-1, with a possible D match to TRBD2 (5 bases). Germline CDR1 is SGHDN and CDR2 is FVKESK. The germline V and J ends were trimmed by 5 bases and 0 bases, with 14 bases remaining between them. The CDR3 is made up of 16 amino acids.

The gene calls are TRBV15 and TRBJ1-2; D not certain. V dropped 3 bases and J dropped 4 bases, with 15 bases sitting between them. CDR1 is LNHNV, CDR2 YYDKDF, per germline (reference sequence). This CDR3 contains 15 residues. The CDR3 region is CATSSENLGSYGYTF. The CDR3 DNA reads TGTGCCACCAGCAGCGAAAATCTGGGCAGCTATGGCTACACCTTC.

This sequence joins TRBV19 and TRBJ1-4; tentative D call: TRBD1 (5 bases). The V and J ends lost 6 bases and 1 base respectively, with 15 bases between them. The CDR3 extends over 16 amino acids. The V gene's germline CDR1 is LNHDA and CDR2 SQIVND (reference sequence). The CDR3 reads CASREGGAGTNEKLFF. CDR3 nucleotide sequence: TGTGCCAGTAGGGAAGGAGGGGCAGGAACTAATGAAAAACTGTTTTTT. The full variable domain, in which reference TRBV19 and TRBJ1-4 provide the parts outside the CDR3, is DGGITQSPKYLFRKEGQNVTLSCEQNLNHDAMYWYRQDPGQGLRLIYYSQIVNDFQKGDIAEGYSVSREKKESFPLTVTSAQKNPTAFYLCASREGGAGTNEKLFFGSGTQLSVL.

The chain carries TRBV11-2 and TRBJ2-2; 9 nucleotides line up with TRBD1. Unmatched junction bases numbered 2, after V lost 6 bases and J lost 6 bases. Germline V gene lookup returns CDR1 SGHAT and CDR2 FQNNGV. The CDR3 covers 13 residues. CDR3 sequence reads: CASRRTGAGELFF. The CDR3 DNA follows: TGTGCCAGCAGAAGGACAGGGGCCGGGGAGCTGTTTTTT.

This sequence joins TRBV21-1 and TRBJ1-1; the table's D call TRBD1 went unverified against the DNA. TRBV21-1 constitutes a pseudogene. This CDR3 has 17 residues. As DNA, the CDR3 is TGTGCCAGCAGCCTCCGGGACAGGGGTATTATGAACACTGAAGCTTTCTTT. Residues: CASSLRDRGIMNTEAFF.

The rearrangement joins TRBV2 to TRBJ1-2, with D perhaps matching TRBD1 (6 bases). Germline lookup yields CDR1 SNHLY and CDR2 FYNNEI. V lost 4 bases to trimming and J lost 7 bases, with 16 bases between them. The CDR3 runs 14 residues. CDR3 residues: CASSVTGSLSGYTF. The CDR3 DNA reads TGTGCCAGCAGTGTTACAGGGTCGCTGAGTGGCTACACCTTC.

The rearrangement uses TRBV19 and TRBJ2-1; D perhaps matches TRBD1 (6 bases). This CDR3 region has 11 residues. V lost 7 bases, J lost 12 bases, and 13 bases lay in between. From germline, CDR1 is LNHDA and CDR2 SQIVND (reference sequence). This CDR3 is CASNNQGGQFF. CDR3 nucleotides: TGTGCCAGTAACAACCAAGGGGGGCAGTTCTTC.

V gene TRBV6-2 or TRBV6-3 combines with J gene TRBJ1-5; 9 bases align to TRBD1. The CDR3 has 17 amino acids. Germline CDR1 and CDR2: MNHEY and SVGEGT. V lost 2 bases, J lost 3 bases, and 8 bases stayed unmatched. CDR3 loop: CASSYPGTGNLNQPQHF. The CDR3 nucleotides are TGTGCCAGCAGTTACCCCGGGACAGGGAACCTCAATCAGCCCCAGCATTTT.

This chain uses TRBV29-1 with TRBJ2-5, with a possible D match to TRBD2 (7 bases). Per the germline V gene, CDR1 is SQVTM and CDR2 is ANQGSEA. The CDR3 contains 14 residues. V was pared by 6 bases and J by 1 base, with 15 bases between. DNA of the CDR3: TGCAGCGTAAAGGGGGGGGCCCTCCAAGAGACCCAGTACTTC. Protein product: CSVKGGALQETQYF. The full variable domain, with the rest looked up from reference TRBV29-1 and TRBJ2-5, is SAVISQKPSRDICQRGTSLTIQCQVDSQVTMMFWYRQQPGQSLTLIATANQGSEATYESGFVIDKFPISRPNLTFSTLTVSNMSPEDSSIYLCSVKGGALQETQYFGPGTRLLVL.

A few counts support this clone. The V gene is TRBV5-1, the J gene TRBJ1-2, with TRBD1 matching over 7 bases. The J segment lost 4 bases and the V segment lost 0 bases, leaving 6 bases of the junction unmatched. The CDR3 totals 15 residues. Germline CDR1 SGHRS, CDR2 YFSETQ. CDR3 in DNA: TGCGCCAGCAGCTTGGATCAGGGGGTGGGCTATGGCTACACCTTC. As protein: CASSLDQGVGYGYTF.

This clone was counted only a few times. The chain joins TRBV28 to TRBJ2-7, with a possible D match to TRBD1 (5 bases). Germline CDR1 reads MDHEN; CDR2 reads SYDVKM. The CDR3 is 15 residues long. Trimming cost V 8 bases and J 3 bases, with 20 bases left between them. CDR3 sequence (DNA): TGTGCCAGCGAACCCCACGGCAGGGCCGTCTACGAGCAGTACTTC. This translates into CASEPHGRAVYEQYF. Drawing the rest from reference TRBV28 and TRBJ2-7, the complete variable domain is DVKVTQSSRYLVKRTGEKVFLECVQDMDHENMFWYRQDPGLGLRLIYFSYDVKMKEKGDIPEGYSVSREKKERFSLILESASTNQTSMYLCASEPHGRAVYEQYFGPGTRLTVT.

The rearrangement joins TRBV14 to TRBJ2-2; maybe TRBD1 (5 bases). CDR1 and CDR2 (germline): SGHDN, FVKESK. Trimming left V 9 bases short and J 7 bases short, with 12 bases between. The CDR3 loop spans 12 amino acids. The CDR3 loop reads CASNYQGGELFF. The DNA of the CDR3 is TGTGCCAGTAACTACCAGGGCGGGGAGCTGTTTTTT.

V and J are TRBV27 and TRBJ2-3, with a weak D call TRBD2 (6 bases). Per the germline V gene, CDR1 is MNHEY and CDR2 is SMNVEV (reference sequence). Trimming removed 6 bases at V and 2 bases at J, with 15 bases between. The CDR3 covers 15 residues. The CDR3 nucleotides are TGTGCCAGCAGGAGGGCAGGAGGGGTCACAGATACGCAGTATTTT. Translation gives CASRRAGGVTDTQYF.

The chain uses TRBV28 and TRBJ1-2; 11 bases fit TRBD1. With 8 bases clipped from V and 4 bases from J, the junction kept 6 bases outside the gene matches. Germline V gene data show CDR1 as MDHEN and CDR2 as SYDVKM. The CDR3 sequence is 14 residues long. CDR3: CASGSGTGGYGYTF. CDR3 nucleotides: TGTGCCAGCGGATCCGGGACAGGGGGCTATGGCTACACCTTC.

The V gene is TRBV3-1 (or the pseudogene TRBV3-2), the J gene TRBJ2-7, with D perhaps TRBD1 (6 bases). The germline V and J ends were trimmed by 7 bases and 2 bases, with 24 bases remaining between them. The CDR3 runs to 17 residues. CDR1 is LGHDT and CDR2 is YNNKEL in the germline V gene (reference sequence). The CDR3 reads CASISSKCGQITYEQYF. The CDR3 DNA reads TGTGCCAGCATCTCCTCAAAATGCGGACAGATCACCTACGAGCAGTACTTC.

The V and J genes are TRBV7-9 and TRBJ2-1, with 13 bases matching TRBD2. The CDR3 sequence is 17 residues long. The V and J ends lost 2 bases and 8 bases, in that order; junction bases with no gene match: 9. Germline loops: CDR1 SEHNR, CDR2 FQNEAQ (reference sequence). This CDR3 is CASSLRMTSGRSDEQFF. CDR3 sequence (DNA): TGTGCCAGCAGCTTAAGGATGACTAGCGGGAGGTCCGATGAGCAGTTCTTC. Full variable domain (remainder filled in from reference TRBV7-9 and TRBJ2-1): DTGVSQNPRHKITKRGQNVTFRCDPISEHNRLYWYRQTLGQGPEFLTYFQNEAQLEKSRLLSDRFSAERPKGSFSTLEIQRTEQGDSAMYLCASSLRMTSGRSDEQFFGPGTRLTVL.

The V and J genes are TRBV24-1 and TRBJ1-6; D is possibly TRBD1 (5 bases). From germline, CDR1 is KGHDR and CDR2 SFDVKD. V was pared by 4 bases and J by 14 bases, with 14 bases between. The CDR3 sequence is 13 residues long. The CDR3 sequence: CATSDSLRGALHF. CDR3 coding DNA: TGTGCCACCAGTGACTCATTACGGGGGGCCCTCCACTTT.

Of note for this clone: This sample includes further DNA sequences coding for the same CDR3. This sequence joins TRBV4-3 and TRBJ2-5; TRBD2 matches 8 bases. The length of the CDR3 is 14 residues. Looked up from germline, CDR1 is LGHNA and CDR2 is YSLEER. The V gene end was trimmed by 1 base and the J gene end by 5 bases; junction bases not matched to a gene: 3. DNA of the CDR3: TGCGCCAGCAGCCAAGGACTAGCGCAGGAGACCCAGTACTTC. Translation gives CASSQGLAQETQYF.

The chain uses TRBV5-3 and TRBJ1-6; D perhaps matches TRBD1 (6 bases). TRBV5-3 is known as an ORF, though its function is uncertain. The V end was cut by 5 bases, the J end by 9 bases, with 21 bases between. The CDR3 is 16 residues long. CDR3 in amino acids: CARRLGQSTHRSPLHF. The CDR3 DNA follows: TGTGCCAGAAGACTCGGACAGTCAACACATCGTTCACCCCTCCACTTT.

In DNA, the CDR3 is TGTGCCAGCAGCCCGGAGGACACTGAAGCTTTCTTT. Its translation is CASSPEDTEAFF. The V and J genes are TRBV9 and TRBJ1-1, with D unclear. Trimming took off 4 bases at V and 3 bases at J, with 7 bases between the two ends. The germline V gene has CDR1 SGDLS and CDR2 YYNGEE. The CDR3 contains 12 residues.

This rearrangement joins TRBV24-1 to TRBJ2-5; D is uncertain. The CDR3 totals 11 residues. CDR1 and CDR2 (germline): KGHDR, SFDVKD. V lost 3 bases to trimming and J lost 4 bases, with 2 bases between them. CDR3 sequence reads: CATSDRETQYF. For the CDR3, the DNA is TGTGCCACCAGTGATCGAGAGACCCAGTACTTC.

The J gene is TRBJ2-3, the V gene TRBV9; D gene unclear. This CDR3 spans 15 amino acids. Germline V lookup: CDR1 SGDLS, CDR2 YYNGEE. V gave up 0 bases and J gave up 2 bases, with 10 bases separating them. CDR3 amino acids: CASSVVGQHTDTQYF. The CDR3 DNA is TGTGCCAGCAGCGTAGTGGGCCAGCACACAGATACGCAGTATTTT.

The rearrangement uses TRBV18 and TRBJ2-5; the D gene is possibly TRBD2 (5 bases). V was pared by 4 bases and J by 4 bases, with 10 bases between. The CDR3 sequence is 13 residues long. Germline V gene sequence: CDR1 KGHSH, CDR2 LQKENI. The CDR3 here is CASSRGRGETQYF. For the CDR3, the DNA is TGTGCCAGCTCACGGGGTCGGGGAGAGACCCAGTACTTC.